Given below is one TCR beta chain in context. The data originate from a study of patients and donors after allogeneic stem cell transplantation. TCRdb re-called the RT-PCR reads with MiXCR, one entry per CDR3 protein. The data show about 410,000 distinct CDR3 sequences, 16% seen once. The V end was cut by 1 base, the J end by 2 bases, with 8 bases between. CDR1 and CDR2 (germline): DFQATT, SNEGSKA (reference sequence). This CDR3 contains 13 residues. V and J are TRBV20-1 and TRBJ1-2; D may be TRBD1 (5 bases). The receptor comes from a human donor who was either an allogeneic HSCT recipient or a stem cell or donor lymphocyte infusion donor (not recorded which). It is not recorded whose cells these are; they may come from a transplant donor. The sequencing sample was made of blood, either unsorted or a sorted T cell fraction (not recorded which). DNA of the CDR3: TGCAGTGCTAGAGCAGACAGAAACTATGGCTACACCTTC. Encoded protein: CSARADRNYGYTF.